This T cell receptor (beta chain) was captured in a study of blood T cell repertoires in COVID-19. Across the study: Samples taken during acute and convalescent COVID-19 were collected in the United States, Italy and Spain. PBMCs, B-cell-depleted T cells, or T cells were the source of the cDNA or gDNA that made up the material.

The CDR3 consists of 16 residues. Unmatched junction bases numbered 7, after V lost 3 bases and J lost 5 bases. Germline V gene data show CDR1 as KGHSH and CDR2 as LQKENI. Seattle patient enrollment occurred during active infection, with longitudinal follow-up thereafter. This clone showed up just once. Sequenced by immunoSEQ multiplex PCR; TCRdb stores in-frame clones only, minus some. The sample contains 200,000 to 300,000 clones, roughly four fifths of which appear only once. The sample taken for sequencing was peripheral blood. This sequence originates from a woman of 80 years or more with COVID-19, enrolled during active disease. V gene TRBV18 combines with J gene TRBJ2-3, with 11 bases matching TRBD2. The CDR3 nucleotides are TGTGCCAGCTCACCGCTGGGAGGGACTAGCGGAGATACGCAGTATTTT. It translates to CASSPLGGTSGDTQYF.